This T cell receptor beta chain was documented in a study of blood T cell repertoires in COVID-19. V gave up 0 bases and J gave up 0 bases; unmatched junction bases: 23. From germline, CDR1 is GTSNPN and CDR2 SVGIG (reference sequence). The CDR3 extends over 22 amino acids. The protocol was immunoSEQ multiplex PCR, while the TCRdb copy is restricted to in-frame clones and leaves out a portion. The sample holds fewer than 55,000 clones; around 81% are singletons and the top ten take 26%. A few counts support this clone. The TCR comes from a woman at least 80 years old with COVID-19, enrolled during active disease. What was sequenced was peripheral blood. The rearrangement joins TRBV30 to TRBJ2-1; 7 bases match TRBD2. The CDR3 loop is CAWSVSSWGEGPQKSSYNEQFF. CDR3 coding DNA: TGTGCCTGGAGTGTTTCGAGTTGGGGGGAGGGCCCACAAAAGAGCTCCTACAATGAGCAGTTCTTC.